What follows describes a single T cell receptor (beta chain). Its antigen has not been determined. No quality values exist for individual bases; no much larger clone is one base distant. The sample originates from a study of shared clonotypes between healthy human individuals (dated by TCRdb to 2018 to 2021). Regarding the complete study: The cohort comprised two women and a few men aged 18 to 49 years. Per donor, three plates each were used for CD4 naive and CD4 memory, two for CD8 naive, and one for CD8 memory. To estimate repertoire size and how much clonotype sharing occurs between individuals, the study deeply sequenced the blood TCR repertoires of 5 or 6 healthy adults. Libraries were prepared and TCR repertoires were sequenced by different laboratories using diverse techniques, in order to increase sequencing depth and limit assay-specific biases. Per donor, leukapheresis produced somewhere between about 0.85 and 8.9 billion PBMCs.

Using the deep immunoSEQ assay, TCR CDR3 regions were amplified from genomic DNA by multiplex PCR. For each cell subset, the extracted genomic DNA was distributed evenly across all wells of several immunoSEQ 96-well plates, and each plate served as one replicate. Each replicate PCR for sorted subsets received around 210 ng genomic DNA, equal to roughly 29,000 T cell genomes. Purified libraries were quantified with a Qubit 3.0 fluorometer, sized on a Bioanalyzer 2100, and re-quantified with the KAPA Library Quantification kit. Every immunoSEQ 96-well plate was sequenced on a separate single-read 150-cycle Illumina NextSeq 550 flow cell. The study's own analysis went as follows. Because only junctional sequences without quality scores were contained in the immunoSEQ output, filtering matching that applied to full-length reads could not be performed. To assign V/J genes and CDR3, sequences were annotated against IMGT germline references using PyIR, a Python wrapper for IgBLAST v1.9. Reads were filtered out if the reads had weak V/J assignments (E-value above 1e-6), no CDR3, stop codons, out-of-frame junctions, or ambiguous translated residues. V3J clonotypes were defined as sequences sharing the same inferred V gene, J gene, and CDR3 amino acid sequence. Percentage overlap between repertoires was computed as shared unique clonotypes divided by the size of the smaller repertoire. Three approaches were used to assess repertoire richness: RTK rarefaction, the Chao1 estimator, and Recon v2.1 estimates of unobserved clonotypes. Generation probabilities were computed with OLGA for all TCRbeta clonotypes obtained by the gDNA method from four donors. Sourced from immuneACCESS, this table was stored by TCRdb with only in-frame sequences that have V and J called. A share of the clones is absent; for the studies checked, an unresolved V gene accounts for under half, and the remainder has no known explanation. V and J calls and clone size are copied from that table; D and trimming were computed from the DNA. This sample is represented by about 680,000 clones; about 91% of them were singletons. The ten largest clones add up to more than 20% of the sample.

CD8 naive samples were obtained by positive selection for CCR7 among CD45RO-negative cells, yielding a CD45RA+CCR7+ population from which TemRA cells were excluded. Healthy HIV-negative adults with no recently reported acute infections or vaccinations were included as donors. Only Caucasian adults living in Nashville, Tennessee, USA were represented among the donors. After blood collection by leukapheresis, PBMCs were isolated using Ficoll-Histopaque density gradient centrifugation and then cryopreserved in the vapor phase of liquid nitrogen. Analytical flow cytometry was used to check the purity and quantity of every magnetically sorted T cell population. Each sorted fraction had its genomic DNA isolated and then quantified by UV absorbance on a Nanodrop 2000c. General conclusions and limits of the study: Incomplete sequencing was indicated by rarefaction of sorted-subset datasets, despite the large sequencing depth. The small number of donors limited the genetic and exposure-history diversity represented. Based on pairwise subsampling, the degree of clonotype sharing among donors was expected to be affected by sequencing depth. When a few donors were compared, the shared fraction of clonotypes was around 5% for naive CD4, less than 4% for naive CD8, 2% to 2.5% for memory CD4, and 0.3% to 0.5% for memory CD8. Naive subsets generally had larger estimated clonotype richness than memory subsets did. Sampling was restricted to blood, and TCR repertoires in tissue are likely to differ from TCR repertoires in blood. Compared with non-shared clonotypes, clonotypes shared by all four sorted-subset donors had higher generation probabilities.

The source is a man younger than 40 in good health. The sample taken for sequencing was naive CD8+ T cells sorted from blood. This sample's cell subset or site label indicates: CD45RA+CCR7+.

The DNA reads as follows: TGCAGCGTCCTTAGCTGGCCGGGGAATCACAATTCCCGGAACACCGGGGAGCTGTTTTTT. This codes for CSVLSWPGNHNSRNTGELFF. This chain joins TRBV29-1 to TRBJ2-2; a weak D assignment points to TRBD2 (5 bases agree). A distance of 30 bases separates the germline ends of V and J, which lose 6 bases and 1 base respectively. The CDR3 holds 20 amino acids from the cysteine to the phenylalanine. Only CDR3 DNA is held: 60 bases, read in frame from base 1. The CDR1 and CDR2 encoded by the germline V gene are SQVTM and ANQGSEA.